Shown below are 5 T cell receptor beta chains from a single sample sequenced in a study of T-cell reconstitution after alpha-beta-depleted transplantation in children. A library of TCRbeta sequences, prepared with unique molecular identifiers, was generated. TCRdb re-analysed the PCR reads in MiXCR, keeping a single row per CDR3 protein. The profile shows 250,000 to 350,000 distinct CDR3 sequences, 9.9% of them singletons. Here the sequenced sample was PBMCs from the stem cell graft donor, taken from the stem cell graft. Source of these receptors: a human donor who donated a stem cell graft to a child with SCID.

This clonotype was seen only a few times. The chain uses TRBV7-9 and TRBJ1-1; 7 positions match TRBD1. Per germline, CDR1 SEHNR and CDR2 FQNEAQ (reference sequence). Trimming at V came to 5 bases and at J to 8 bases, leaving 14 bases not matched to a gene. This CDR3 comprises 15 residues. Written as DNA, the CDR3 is TGTGCCAGCAGCCCAACAGGGGACCTATACCCCGAAGCTTTCTTT. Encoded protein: CASSPTGDLYPEAFF.

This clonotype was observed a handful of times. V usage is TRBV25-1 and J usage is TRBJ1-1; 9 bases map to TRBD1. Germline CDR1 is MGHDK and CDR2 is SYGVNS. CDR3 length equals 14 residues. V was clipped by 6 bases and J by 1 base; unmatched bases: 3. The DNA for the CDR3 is TGTGCCAGCAGAACAGGGGGCCAGAACACTGAAGCTTTCTTT. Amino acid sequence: CASRTGGQNTEAFF. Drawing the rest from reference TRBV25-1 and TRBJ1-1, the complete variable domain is EADIYQTPRYLVIGTGKKITLECSQTMGHDKMYWYQQDPGMELHLIHYSYGVNSTEKGDLSSESTVSRIRTEHFPLTLESARPSHTSQYLCASRTGGQNTEAFFGQGTRLTVV.

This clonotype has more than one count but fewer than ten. CDR3 sequence: CSASYGYTF. The CDR3 bases are TGCAGTGCTAGCTATGGCTACACCTTC. V usage is TRBV20-1 and J usage is TRBJ1-2; D is ambiguous. This CDR3 spans 9 amino acids. The germline V gene has CDR1 DFQATT and CDR2 SNEGSKA (reference sequence). Trimming cost V 3 bases and J 4 bases, with 0 bases left between them.

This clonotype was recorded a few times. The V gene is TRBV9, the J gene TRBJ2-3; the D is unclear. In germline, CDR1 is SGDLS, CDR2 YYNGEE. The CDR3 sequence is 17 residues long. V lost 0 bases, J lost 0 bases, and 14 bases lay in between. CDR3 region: CASSVAGRKPSTDTQYF. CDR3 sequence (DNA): TGTGCCAGCAGCGTAGCTGGAAGGAAACCTAGCACAGATACGCAGTATTTT.

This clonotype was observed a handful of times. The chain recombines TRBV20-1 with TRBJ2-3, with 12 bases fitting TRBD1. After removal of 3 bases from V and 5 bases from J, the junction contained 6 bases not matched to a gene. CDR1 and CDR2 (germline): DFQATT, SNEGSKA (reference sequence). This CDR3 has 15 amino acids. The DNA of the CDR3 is TGCAGTGCTAGGTCCGGGACAGGGGGCAAAGATACGCAGTATTTT. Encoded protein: CSARSGTGGKDTQYF.